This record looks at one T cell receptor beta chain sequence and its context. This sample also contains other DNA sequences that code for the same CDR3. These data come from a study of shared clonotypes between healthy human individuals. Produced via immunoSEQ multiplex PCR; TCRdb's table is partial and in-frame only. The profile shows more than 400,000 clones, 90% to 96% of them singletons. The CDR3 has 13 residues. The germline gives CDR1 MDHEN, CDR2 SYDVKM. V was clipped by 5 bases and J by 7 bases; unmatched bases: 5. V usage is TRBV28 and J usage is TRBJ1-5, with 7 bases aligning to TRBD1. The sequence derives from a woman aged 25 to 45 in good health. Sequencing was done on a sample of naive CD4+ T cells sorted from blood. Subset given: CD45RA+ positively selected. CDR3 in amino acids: CASSPTGRQPQHF. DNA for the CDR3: TGTGCCAGCAGTCCGACAGGGAGACAGCCCCAGCATTTT.